What follows are 26 T cell receptor beta chains derived from one specimen sequenced in a study of blood T cell repertoires in COVID-19. Libraries were prepared by immunoSEQ multiplex PCR; TCRdb keeps only in-frame clonotypes and omits some of them. The data hold approximately 200,000 clones, with approximately 79% observed a single time. The sample was peripheral blood. The receptors derive from a woman in her 50s with acute or convalescent COVID-19.

The CDR3 is CASSLMGRGSTEAFF. DNA of the CDR3: TGCGCCAGCAGCTTGATGGGGCGGGGGAGCACTGAAGCTTTCTTT. The chain recombines TRBV5-1 with TRBJ1-1, with a possible D match to TRBD1 (5 bases). The CDR3 runs to 15 residues. Germline V gives CDR1 SGHRS, CDR2 YFSETQ. V was trimmed by 1 base and J by 4 bases, leaving 14 bases between them. The whole variable domain, filled in from reference TRBV5-1 and TRBJ1-1, reads KAGVTQTPRYLIKTRGQQVTLSCSPISGHRSVSWYQQTPGQGLQFLFEYFSETQRNKGNFPGRFSGRQFSNSRSEMNVSTLELGDSALYLCASSLMGRGSTEAFFGQGTRLTVV.

This clone was seen only once. This chain uses TRBV29-1 with TRBJ1-1; D remains unclear. Germline CDR1 SQVTM, CDR2 ANQGSEA. Trimming removed 7 bases from V and 0 bases from J, with 12 bases in between. The CDR3 spans 13 residues. The CDR3 DNA sequence: TGCAGCGGATTCTCGAACATGAACACTGAAGCTTTCTTT. Translated, it gives CSGFSNMNTEAFF.

This clone was picked up a small number of times. The rearrangement joins TRBV5-5 to TRBJ2-4; the match to TRBD1 covers 7 bases. After removal of 1 base from V and 0 bases from J, the junction contained 7 bases not matched to a gene. Germline CDR1 and CDR2: SGHKS and YYEKEE (reference sequence). The CDR3 has 17 residues. The CDR3 DNA reads TGTGCCAGCAGCTTGTCTATGACAGGGCTAGCCAAAAACATTCAGTACTTC. The encoded protein is CASSLSMTGLAKNIQYF.

The V call is TRBV9, the J call TRBJ2-1; TRBD2 aligns across 10 bases. The germline V gene encodes CDR1 SGDLS and CDR2 YYNGEE. This CDR3 region has 16 residues. The trim removed 0 bases at V and 9 bases at J, leaving 9 bases unmatched. The CDR3 loop reads CASSVVGSGGSGEQFF. DNA for the CDR3: TGTGCCAGCAGCGTAGTGGGTAGCGGGGGGAGTGGTGAGCAGTTCTTC.

This sequence joins TRBV7-2 and TRBJ1-1; D is undetermined. Trimming stripped 2 bases from V and 7 bases from J, with 11 bases between. Germline loops: CDR1 SGHTA, CDR2 FQGNSA. The CDR3 consists of 13 residues. CDR3 sequence reads: CASSLSRFSEAFF. In nucleotides, the CDR3 is TGTGCCAGCAGCTTAAGCCGCTTTAGTGAAGCTTTCTTT.

This sequence joins TRBV19 and TRBJ2-7, with a possible D match to TRBD2 (5 bases). V lost 8 bases and J 3 bases, leaving 14 bases between the germline ends. This CDR3 spans 13 amino acids. The germline V gene has CDR1 LNHDA and CDR2 SQIVND (reference sequence). The CDR3 loop reads CASRGAGLYEQYF. In nucleotides, the CDR3 is TGTGCCAGTCGGGGAGCAGGACTCTACGAGCAGTACTTC.

V and J are TRBV10-2 and TRBJ2-3, with TRBD1 as a possible D gene (5 bases). CDR1 WSHSY and CDR2 SAAADI come from the germline V gene. V lost 5 bases, J lost 1 base, and 16 bases lay in between. This CDR3 comprises 16 residues. Here the CDR3 DNA reads TGCGCCAGCAGTACCCATGGGGCCCGGGGCACAGATACGCAGTATTTT. Its translation is CASSTHGARGTDTQYF.

This chain joins TRBV19 and TRBJ2-1, with 7 bases fitting TRBD1. Germline V CDR1 and CDR2: LNHDA, SQIVND (reference sequence). Trimming removed 5 bases from V and 2 bases from J; junction bases left unmatched: 3. The CDR3 runs 14 residues. The CDR3, as DNA: TGTGCCAGTAGTCAGGACAGGACCTACAATGAGCAGTTCTTC. Protein: CASSQDRTYNEQFF.

The chain recombines TRBV28 with TRBJ2-7; TRBD1 is a possible D gene (6 bases). Germline CDR1 MDHEN, CDR2 SYDVKM. CDR3 length equals 14 residues. Trimming stripped 3 bases from V and 3 bases from J, with 12 bases between. This chain's CDR3 is CASSFQTGRYEQYF. The CDR3 DNA follows: TGTGCCAGCAGTTTCCAAACAGGGCGCTACGAGCAGTACTTC.

The chain is built from TRBV2 and TRBJ2-3, with D perhaps TRBD1 (6 bases). The germline CDR1 and CDR2 sequences are SNHLY and FYNNEI. The CDR3 has 16 residues. Trimming removed 4 bases from V and 2 bases from J, with 16 bases in between. CDR3 nucleotides: TGTGCCAGCAGTGCCGGACAGACAACTAACACAGATACGCAGTATTTT. Translation: CASSAGQTTNTDTQYF.

The J gene is TRBJ1-6, the V gene TRBV30; D may be TRBD1 (5 bases). V shed 1 base and J shed 8 bases, with 12 bases lying between them. CDR1 and CDR2 (germline): GTSNPN, SVGIG (reference sequence). The CDR3 contains 14 residues. The CDR3 nucleotides are TGTGCCTGGAGTGCGGGACTCGGGGATTCACCCCTCCACTTT. This encodes CAWSAGLGDSPLHF.

This clone showed up just a few times. The rearrangement joins TRBV30 to TRBJ2-1, with 13 bases lining up with TRBD2. The CDR3 extends over 19 amino acids. V was clipped by 1 base and J by 0 bases; unmatched bases: 9. Germline V gene data show CDR1 as GTSNPN and CDR2 as SVGIG (reference sequence). CDR3 coding DNA: TGTGCCTGGAGTGACGGACTAGCGGGAGACCTTCTCTCCTACAATGAGCAGTTCTTC. Its protein product is CAWSDGLAGDLLSYNEQFF.

This chain joins TRBV27 and TRBJ1-3; D is ambiguous. V was shortened by 0 bases and J by 0 bases, with 9 bases between the two germline ends. Germline lookup yields CDR1 MNHEY and CDR2 SMNVEV (reference sequence). The CDR3 covers 16 residues. CDR3 sequence: CASSLSARTSGNTIYF. The CDR3 DNA is TGTGCCAGCAGTTTATCGGCCCGAACCTCTGGAAACACCATATATTTT.

This clone has a handful of counts. The chain combines TRBV6-6 with TRBJ1-4, with 7 bases matching TRBD1. Germline loops: CDR1 MNHNY, CDR2 SVGAGI (reference sequence). The CDR3 totals 17 residues. V shed 5 bases and J 0 bases; nucleotides not matched to a gene: 9. CDR3 DNA: TGTGCCAGCAGTCCCCGAAGGACAGGCCCAACTAATGAAAAACTGTTTTTT. Protein sequence: CASSPRRTGPTNEKLFF.

The V and J genes are TRBV28 and TRBJ2-3; 9 bases align to TRBD2. The CDR3 runs 17 residues. The V and J ends lost 3 bases and 0 bases, in that order; junction bases with no gene match: 7. Germline assignment: CDR1 MDHEN and CDR2 SYDVKM. The CDR3 is CASSFESSGMSTDTQYF. Written as DNA, the CDR3 is TGTGCCAGCAGTTTCGAGTCTAGCGGGATGAGCACAGATACGCAGTATTTT. The full variable domain, its missing parts supplied by reference TRBV28 and TRBJ2-3, is DVKVTQSSRYLVKRTGEKVFLECVQDMDHENMFWYRQDPGLGLRLIYFSYDVKMKEKGDIPEGYSVSREKKERFSLILESASTNQTSMYLCASSFESSGMSTDTQYFGPGTRLTVL.

The chain has TRBV28 and TRBJ2-7; 11 bases line up with TRBD2. Germline V gene lookup returns CDR1 MDHEN and CDR2 SYDVKM. The CDR3 has 17 residues. V was pared by 2 bases and J by 3 bases, with 9 bases of the junction left unmatched. CDR3 region: CASSLRGTSGRNYEQYF. The CDR3 DNA reads TGTGCCAGCAGTTTAAGAGGGACTAGCGGAAGGAACTACGAGCAGTACTTC.

V and J are TRBV5-4 and TRBJ2-7; D may be TRBD2 (5 bases). The CDR3 runs 16 residues. Germline-derived CDR1 and CDR2 are SGHNT and YYREEE (reference sequence). V gave up 0 bases and J gave up 6 bases, with 19 bases separating them. This chain's CDR3 is CASSLGGGNRAPEQYF. The CDR3 region has the DNA TGTGCCAGCAGCTTGGGAGGAGGAAATCGCGCCCCCGAGCAGTACTTC.

This clone was observed a single time. V is TRBV6-5 and J is TRBJ2-7, with a possible D match to TRBD2 (6 bases). This CDR3 is 15 amino acids long. Trimming pared 2 bases from V and 2 bases from J, leaving 13 bases between. CDR1 is MNHEY, CDR2 SVGAGI, per germline. The chain's CDR3 is CASSYHQGGTYEQYF. The CDR3 nucleotides read TGTGCCAGCAGTTACCATCAGGGAGGCACCTACGAGCAGTACTTC.

A few counts support this clone. The V call is TRBV15, the J call TRBJ1-1, with D unresolved. The CDR3 has 15 amino acids. Germline V gene sequence: CDR1 LNHNV, CDR2 YYDKDF (reference sequence). The V gene lost 0 bases and the J gene lost 3 bases, with 11 bases spanning the gap. The CDR3 bases are TGTGCCACCAGCAGAGATATTACGGTGGACACTGAAGCTTTCTTT. The encoded protein is CATSRDITVDTEAFF.

This chain joins TRBV5-1 and TRBJ2-7; possible D gene TRBD2, 8 bases. Per the germline V gene, CDR1 is SGHRS and CDR2 is YFSETQ. The CDR3 sequence is 15 residues long. V was clipped by 3 bases and J by 0 bases, with 13 bases between them. As DNA, the CDR3 is TGCGCCAGCAGCTCACAGGGGACTAGCTCCTACGAGCAGTACTTC. Encoded protein: CASSSQGTSSYEQYF.

The chain links TRBV28 to TRBJ2-3; 7 bases are shared with TRBD1. V gave up 7 bases and J gave up 3 bases; unmatched junction bases: 10. Looked up from germline, CDR1 is MDHEN and CDR2 is SYDVKM. The CDR3 has 15 amino acids. CDR3 bases: TGTGCCAGCACCCCGACAGGGAGAGGAACAGATACGCAGTATTTT. Its protein product is CASTPTGRGTDTQYF.

This clone has a handful of counts. The chain links TRBV6-2 or TRBV6-3 to TRBJ1-5; D is uncertain. CDR1 and CDR2 (germline): MNHEY, SVGEGT. Trimming stripped 4 bases from V and 7 bases from J, with 14 bases between. The CDR3 consists of 14 residues. CDR3 loop: CASSWVKELQPQHF. The CDR3 nucleotides read TGTGCCAGCAGTTGGGTAAAGGAGCTCCAGCCCCAGCATTTT.

V and J are TRBV3-1 (or the pseudogene TRBV3-2) and TRBJ1-2; 9 bases fit TRBD1. The CDR3 has 15 amino acids. V shed 6 bases and J 4 bases; nucleotides not matched to a gene: 9. Germline values: CDR1 LGHDT, CDR2 YNNKEL (reference sequence). The CDR3 loop reads CASRHTGGTAYGYTF. As DNA, the CDR3 is TGTGCCAGCAGGCACACAGGGGGCACTGCCTATGGCTACACCTTC.

The rearrangement joins TRBV2 to TRBJ2-7, with TRBD2 identical over 8 bases. Germline CDR1 is SNHLY and CDR2 is FYNNEI. Trimming cost V 3 bases and J 0 bases; bases outside gene matches: 4. The length of the CDR3 is 15 residues. Written as DNA, the CDR3 is TGTGCCAGCAGTGATGGCGGGAGGAGCTCCTACGAGCAGTACTTC. Translated: CASSDGGRSSYEQYF.

The rearrangement links TRBV27 to TRBJ2-2, with no clear D. V was shortened by 6 bases and J by 6 bases, with 11 bases between the two germline ends. Germline V gene data show CDR1 as MNHEY and CDR2 as SMNVEV (reference sequence). CDR3 length: 13 residues. In DNA form, the CDR3 reads TGTGCCAGCAGATTAAACCGCGCCGGGGAGCTGTTTTTT. It translates to CASRLNRAGELFF.

This clone was seen more than once but under ten times. The V call is TRBV6-5, the J call TRBJ2-7, with 9 bases identical to TRBD1. V lost 6 bases to trimming and J lost 4 bases; unmatched junction nucleotides: 7. The CDR3 is 14 amino acids. The germline V gene has CDR1 MNHEY and CDR2 SVGAGI. The CDR3 reads CASRKTGGHYEQYF. The CDR3 DNA is TGTGCCAGCAGAAAGACAGGGGGTCATTACGAGCAGTACTTC.